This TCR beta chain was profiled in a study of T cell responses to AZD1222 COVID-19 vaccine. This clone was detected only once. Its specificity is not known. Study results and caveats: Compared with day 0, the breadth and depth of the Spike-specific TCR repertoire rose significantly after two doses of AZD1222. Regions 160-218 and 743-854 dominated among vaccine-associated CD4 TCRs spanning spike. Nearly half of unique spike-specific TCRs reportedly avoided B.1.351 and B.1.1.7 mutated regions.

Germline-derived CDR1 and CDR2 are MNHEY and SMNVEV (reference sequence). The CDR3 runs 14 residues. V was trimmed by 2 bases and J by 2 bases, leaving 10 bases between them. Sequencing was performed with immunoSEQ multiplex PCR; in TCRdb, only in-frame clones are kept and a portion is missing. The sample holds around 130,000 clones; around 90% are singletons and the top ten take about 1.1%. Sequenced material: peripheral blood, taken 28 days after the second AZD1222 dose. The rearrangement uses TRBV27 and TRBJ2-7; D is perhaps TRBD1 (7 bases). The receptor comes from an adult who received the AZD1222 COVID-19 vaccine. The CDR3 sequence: CASSLGGTAYEQYF. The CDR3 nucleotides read TGTGCCAGCAGTTTAGGCGGGACAGCCTACGAGCAGTACTTC.